Here is one TCR beta chain with its context. The data stem from a study of CD8 T cells in Susac syndrome. Isolation of CD8+ and CD4+ T cells was performed negatively, whereas enrichment of TEMRA cells was done by FACS. With random hexamers, roughly 0.45 to 1 ug RNA was reverse transcribed. TCRdb called the immunoSEQ multiplex PCR reads again in MiXCR, with one record for every CDR3 protein. Of 100,000 to 150,000 distinct CDR3 sequences listed, around 96% are singletons. The germline V gene encodes CDR1 SQVTM and CDR2 ANQGSEA. Trimming took off 1 base at V and 2 bases at J, with 11 bases between the two ends. The CDR3 contains 14 residues.

This TCR was recovered from a human donor in good health. The specimen sequenced was CD4+ T cells from PBMCs. The V call is TRBV29-1, the J call TRBJ2-5; maybe TRBD2 (5 bases). CDR3 loop: CSVEGSDTQETQYF. In nucleotides, the CDR3 is TGCAGCGTTGAAGGTAGCGACACTCAAGAGACCCAGTACTTC.